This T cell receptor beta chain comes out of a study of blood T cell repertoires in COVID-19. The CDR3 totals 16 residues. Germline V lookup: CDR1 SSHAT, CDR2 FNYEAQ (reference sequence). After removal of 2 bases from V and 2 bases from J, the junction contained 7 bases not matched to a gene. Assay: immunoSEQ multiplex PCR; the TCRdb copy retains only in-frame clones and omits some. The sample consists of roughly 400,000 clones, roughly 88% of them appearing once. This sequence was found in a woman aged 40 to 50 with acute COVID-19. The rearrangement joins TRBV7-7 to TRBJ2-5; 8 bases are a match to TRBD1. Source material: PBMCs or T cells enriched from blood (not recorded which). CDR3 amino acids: CASSLSGGAGQETQYF. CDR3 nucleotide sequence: TGTGCCAGCAGCTTATCAGGGGGCGCAGGACAAGAGACCCAGTACTTC. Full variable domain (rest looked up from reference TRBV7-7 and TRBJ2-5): GAGVSQSPRYKVTKRGQDVTLRCDPISSHATLYWYQQALGQGPEFLTYFNYEAQPDKSGLPSDRFSAERPEGSISTLTIQRTEQRDSAMYRCASSLSGGAGQETQYFGPGTRLLVL.